These 9 T cell receptor beta chains originate from one sample sequenced in a study of Ad26.COV2.S vaccination and SARS-CoV-2 variants. Noted treatment: 19 received Ad26.COV2.S at low or high dose, single or two shots; roughly five received placebo; per-sample allocation not given. Material that was analyzed had been drawn on day 63 after the first vaccine or placebo injection. This table comes from immunoSEQ multiplex PCR, and its TCRdb copy is limited to in-frame clones, with some not included. The sample yields 250,000 to 300,000 clones, around 87% seen once. The source material was peripheral blood, sampled in a trial of Ad26.COV2.S vaccine versus placebo. The receptor source for this set is a person between 18 and 59 years old who received the Ad26.COV2.S COVID-19 vaccine or a placebo.

In this sample, this clone turned up a few times. The V call is TRBV5-1, the J call TRBJ1-1, with no clear D. CDR3 length: 13 residues. The V end lost 4 bases, the J end lost 3 bases, and 10 bases lay between the germline ends. Per germline, CDR1 SGHRS and CDR2 YFSETQ. The CDR3 here is CASSARLDTEAFF. CDR3 nucleotide sequence: TGCGCCAGCAGCGCCCGACTGGACACTGAAGCTTTCTTT.

V and J are TRBV4-1 and TRBJ2-7; no definite D call. Trimming pared 1 base from V and 4 bases from J, leaving 11 bases between. Germline loops: CDR1 MGHRA, CDR2 YSYEKL. CDR3 length: 14 amino acids. Here the CDR3 DNA reads TGCGCCAGCAGCCAAGGCCTCCTACTGTACGAGCAGTACTTC. Protein sequence: CASSQGLLLYEQYF.

This chain uses TRBV7-9 with TRBJ1-1; a possible D gene is TRBD1 (5 bases). This CDR3 region has 14 residues. Germline V lookup: CDR1 SEHNR, CDR2 FQNEAQ (reference sequence). With 4 bases removed from V and 3 bases from J, the gap between germline ends came to 12 bases. The CDR3 DNA follows: TGTGCCAGCAGCTCTAATACGGGGGACACTGAAGCTTTCTTT. Translated: CASSSNTGDTEAFF.

This rearrangement joins TRBV5-4 to TRBJ1-2, with TRBD1 identical over 8 bases. V dropped 4 bases and J dropped 8; count of bases not matched to a gene: 7. CDR1 is SGHNT and CDR2 is YYREEE in the germline V gene (reference sequence). The CDR3 is made up of 13 amino acids. DNA for the CDR3: TGTGCCAGCAGCCCCGGACAGGGACGGGGCTACACCTTC. Translating gives CASSPGQGRGYTF. Together with reference TRBV5-4 and TRBJ1-2, the CDR3 gives the full variable domain: ETGVTQSPTHLIKTRGQQVTLRCSSQSGHNTVSWYQQALGQGPQFIFQYYREEENGRGNFPPRFSGLQFPNYSSELNVNALELDDSALYLCASSPGQGRGYTFGSGTRLTVV.

V and J are TRBV10-3 and TRBJ2-3; D may be TRBD2 (5 bases). Per the germline V gene, CDR1 is ENHRY and CDR2 is SYGVKD. V was trimmed by 6 bases and J by 2 bases, leaving 9 bases between them. The CDR3 loop spans 13 amino acids. This CDR3 reads CAIRPSPTDTQYF. The CDR3, as DNA: TGTGCCATCAGACCTAGCCCCACAGATACGCAGTATTTT.

This clone was seen only a few times. The chain has TRBV4-2 and TRBJ1-1, with D perhaps matching TRBD1 (6 bases). Germline CDR1 LGHNA, CDR2 YNFKEQ. V lost 4 bases and J lost 1, with 13 bases in between. This CDR3 contains 15 residues. The CDR3 spells CASSRMTGANTEAFF. CDR3 DNA: TGTGCCAGCAGCCGAATGACAGGAGCGAACACTGAAGCTTTCTTT.

The rearrangement links TRBV9 to TRBJ2-7; 7 nucleotides agree with TRBD1. The CDR3 consists of 14 residues. The germline gives CDR1 SGDLS, CDR2 YYNGEE. V lost 8 bases to trimming and J lost 7 bases; unmatched junction nucleotides: 15. CDR3 DNA: TGTGCCAGGAGGAGACAGGGTCCCTCCGGAGAGCAGTACTTC. The encoded protein is CARRRQGPSGEQYF.

DNA for the CDR3: TGTGCCAGCAGCTTGGGGCTCCGCCTTGGCTATGGCTACACCTTC. Translated, it gives CASSLGLRLGYGYTF. The V call is TRBV2, the J call TRBJ1-2; D is possibly TRBD1 (5 bases). The V gene's germline CDR1 is SNHLY and CDR2 FYNNEI. V lost 6 bases and J 4 bases, leaving 18 bases between the germline ends. The CDR3 length is 15 residues.

The chain uses TRBV5-1 and TRBJ2-5, with 8 bases aligning to TRBD1. This CDR3 has 15 residues. Germline CDR1 reads SGHRS; CDR2 reads YFSETQ. V dropped 4 bases and J dropped 3; count of bases not matched to a gene: 8. The CDR3 DNA reads as TGCGCCAGCAGCGGATGGACAGGGATAGAAGAGACCCAGTACTTC. It is translated as CASSGWTGIEETQYF.